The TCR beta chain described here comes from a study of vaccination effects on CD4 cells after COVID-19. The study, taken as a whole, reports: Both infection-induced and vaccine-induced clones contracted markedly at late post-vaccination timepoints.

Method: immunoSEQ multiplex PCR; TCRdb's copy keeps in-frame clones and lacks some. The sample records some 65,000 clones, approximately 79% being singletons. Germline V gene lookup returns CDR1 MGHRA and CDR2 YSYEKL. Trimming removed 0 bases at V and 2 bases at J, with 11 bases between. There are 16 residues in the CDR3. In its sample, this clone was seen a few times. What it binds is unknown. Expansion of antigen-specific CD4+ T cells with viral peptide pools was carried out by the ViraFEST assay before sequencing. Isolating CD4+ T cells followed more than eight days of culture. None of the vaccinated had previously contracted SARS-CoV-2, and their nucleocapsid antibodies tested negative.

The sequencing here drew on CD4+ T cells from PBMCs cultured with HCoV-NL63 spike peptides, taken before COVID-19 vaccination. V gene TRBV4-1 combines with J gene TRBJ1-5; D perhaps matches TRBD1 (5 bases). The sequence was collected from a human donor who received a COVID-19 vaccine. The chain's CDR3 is CASSQDGGIGNQPQHF. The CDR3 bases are TGCGCCAGCAGCCAAGATGGGGGGATTGGCAATCAGCCCCAGCATTTT.